The 18 T cell receptor beta chains presented below share a single source sample, sequenced in a study of cytomegalovirus exposure and HLA in healthy donors. Both 60 Vbeta primers and 13 Jbeta primers went into the PCR. This table comes from immunoSEQ multiplex PCR, and its TCRdb copy is limited to in-frame clones, with some not included. The sample lists approximately 180,000 clones, 75% to 85% occurring once. The sequenced sample was PBMCs. The receptors were gathered from a woman aged 45-65 years in good health and CMV-seropositive.

The chain carries TRBV27 and TRBJ1-1; D is uncertain. CDR3 length: 15 amino acids. Per the germline V gene, CDR1 is MNHEY and CDR2 is SMNVEV (reference sequence). Between the trimmed V and J ends, which lost 4 bases and 4 bases, there was a span of 16 bases. The CDR3 sequence: CASSSLTGGGTEAFF. DNA for the CDR3: TGTGCCAGCAGTTCGTTGACGGGAGGAGGCACTGAAGCTTTCTTT.

About this clone: A junction boundary mismatches the germline segment, possibly from a read error. The rearrangement joins TRBV5-6 to TRBJ2-4; tentatively, D is TRBD2 (6 bases). This CDR3 is built from 16 residues. Germline lookup yields CDR1 SGHDT and CDR2 YYEEEE. The CDR3 here is CAGSLLAGLAKNIQYF. DNA of the CDR3: TGTGCCGGCAGCTTACTCGCGGGGCTAGCCAAAAACATTCAGTACTTC.

This chain uses TRBV2 with TRBJ2-4; TRBD1 matches 9 bases. The CDR3 length is 15 residues. In germline, CDR1 is SNHLY, CDR2 FYNNEI. The junction had 9 bases not matched to a gene; V was cut back by 6 bases and J by 6 bases. The CDR3 sequence is CASRLTGGAANIQYF. In DNA, the CDR3 is TGTGCCAGCAGACTTACAGGGGGCGCAGCAAACATTCAGTACTTC.

This clone was detected only a few times. This CDR3 is also generated by other DNA sequences in the sample. The chain uses TRBV6-5 and TRBJ2-7; TRBD1 matches 7 bases. The CDR3 loop spans 12 amino acids. V shed 6 bases and J 3 bases; nucleotides not matched to a gene: 2. From germline, CDR1 is MNHEY and CDR2 SVGAGI. The CDR3: CASSRQGYEQYF. CDR3 DNA: TGTGCCAGCAGCAGACAGGGCTACGAGCAGTACTTC.

This chain connects TRBV7-6 to TRBJ1-3; maybe TRBD1 (5 bases). The CDR3 consists of 15 residues. V lost 5 bases, J lost 8 bases, and 19 bases lay in between. Germline V lookup: CDR1 SGHVS, CDR2 FNYEAQ. The CDR3 here is CASSPFRQSRDTIYF. The CDR3 nucleotides read TGTGCCAGCAGCCCCTTCCGACAGAGCAGGGACACCATATATTTT. Combining the CDR3 with reference TRBV7-6 and TRBJ1-3 gives the whole variable domain GAGVSQSPRYKVTKRGQDVALRCDPISGHVSLYWYRQALGQGPEFLTYFNYEAQQDKSGLPNDRFSAERPEGSISTLTIQRTEQRDSAMYRCASSPFRQSRDTIYFGEGSWLTVV.

The gene calls are TRBV5-1 and TRBJ2-1; D is possibly TRBD2 (6 bases). Trimming shortened V by 4 bases and J by 7 bases, and 15 bases separated the two germline ends. Germline lookup yields CDR1 SGHRS and CDR2 YFSETQ. The CDR3 has 14 amino acids. Here the CDR3 DNA reads TGCGCCAGCAGCCTCGCGGGGACTTTAAATGAGCAGTTCTTC. Protein sequence: CASSLAGTLNEQFF.

The CDR3 DNA follows: TGTGCCAGCAGCTCTCTAGCGGGGGAGCTCGGTGATACGCAGTATTTT. Encoded protein: CASSSLAGELGDTQYF. This chain links TRBV7-6 with TRBJ2-3; 10 positions match TRBD2. The CDR3 covers 16 residues. With 4 bases clipped from V and 6 bases from J, the junction kept 10 bases outside the gene matches. Germline values: CDR1 SGHVS, CDR2 FNYEAQ.

The chain recombines TRBV30 with TRBJ1-5, with TRBD1 identical over 7 bases. The CDR3 length is 18 residues. Germline V CDR1 and CDR2: GTSNPN, SVGIG (reference sequence). J was trimmed by 2 bases and V by 0 bases; bases with no gene match: 13. DNA for the CDR3: TGTGCCTGGAGTGTACCGGGCAGGGGGGAGGTTGGCAATCAGCCCCAGCATTTT. Protein product: CAWSVPGRGEVGNQPQHF.

The chain employs TRBV19 and TRBJ1-2; TRBD1 might be the D (5 bases). From germline, CDR1 is LNHDA and CDR2 SQIVND (reference sequence). The CDR3 runs to 15 residues. V was pared by 4 bases and J by 1 base, with 13 bases between. CDR3 amino acids: CASSTRDFLNYGYTF. The CDR3 bases are TGTGCCAGTAGTACCCGGGACTTCCTTAACTATGGCTACACCTTC.

This chain joins TRBV4-1 and TRBJ1-6, with a possible D match to TRBD1 (6 bases). V was trimmed by 0 bases and J by 6 bases, leaving 12 bases between them. In germline, CDR1 is MGHRA, CDR2 YSYEKL. The CDR3 is 16 residues long. CDR3 region: CASSQDGTRGNSPLHF. In DNA, the CDR3 is TGCGCCAGCAGCCAAGATGGTACCAGGGGTAATTCACCCCTCCACTTT.

V gene TRBV7-9 combines with J gene TRBJ2-6, with D possibly being TRBD1 (6 bases). Trimming took off 8 bases at V and 0 bases at J, with 17 bases between the two ends. CDR3 length: 17 residues. Per germline, CDR1 SEHNR and CDR2 FQNEAQ (reference sequence). The CDR3 reads CASSVDLGASGANVLTF. In nucleotides, the CDR3 is TGTGCCAGCTCCGTTGATTTGGGGGCCTCTGGGGCCAACGTCCTGACTTTC.

The CDR3 sequence is CASGRTDSSGANVLTF. The DNA for the CDR3 is TGTGCCAGCGGCCGGACAGACAGTTCTGGGGCCAACGTCCTGACTTTC. The chain joins TRBV2 to TRBJ2-6; the D gene is possibly TRBD1 (6 bases). This CDR3 is 16 amino acids long. The germline CDR1 and CDR2 sequences are SNHLY and FYNNEI. The V gene lost 8 bases and the J gene lost 1 base, with 15 bases spanning the gap.

The rearrangement uses TRBV5-1 and TRBJ1-6; 7 bases fit TRBD1. Looked up from germline, CDR1 is SGHRS and CDR2 is YFSETQ. V trimming: 3 bases; J trimming: 4 bases; junction bases outside the gene matches: 4. The CDR3 runs to 15 residues. As DNA, the CDR3 is TGCGCCAGCAGCTCGGGACAGCGTTATAATTCACCCCTCCACTTT. This translates into CASSSGQRYNSPLHF.

V usage is TRBV5-1 and J usage is TRBJ2-1; 9 nucleotides align to TRBD1. This CDR3 region has 14 residues. The V gene end was trimmed by 2 bases and the J gene end by 7 bases; junction bases not matched to a gene: 4. The V gene's germline CDR1 is SGHRS and CDR2 YFSETQ. CDR3 coding DNA: TGCGCCAGCAGCTTTGGGACAGGGTCGAATGAGCAGTTCTTC. This gives the protein CASSFGTGSNEQFF.

As to this clone: A junction end diverges from the germline sequence, so it may reflect a read error. V and J are TRBV5-8 and TRBJ2-7; unclear D gene. Germline values: CDR1 SGHTS, CDR2 YDEGEE. This CDR3 region has 9 residues. The CDR3 spells CASSLLQNF. CDR3 sequence (DNA): TGTGCCAGCAGCTTGCTTCAGAACTTC.

V is TRBV12-5 and J is TRBJ1-1; no clear D gene. The CDR3 covers 12 residues. The germline gives CDR1 LGHNT, CDR2 FRNRAP. The V gene lost 6 bases and the J gene lost 7 bases, with 12 bases spanning the gap. For the CDR3, the DNA is TGTGCTAGTGGGGCAGATACCCGTGAAGCTTTCTTT. Residues: CASGADTREAFF.

The rearrangement links TRBV5-6 to TRBJ1-1; TRBD1 matches 8 bases. The CDR3 sequence is 15 residues long. The V gene end was trimmed by 4 bases and the J gene end by 2 bases; junction bases not matched to a gene: 7. Germline V gene lookup returns CDR1 SGHDT and CDR2 YYEEEE. CDR3 amino acids: CASSKQGVINTEAFF. The DNA of the CDR3 is TGTGCCAGCAGCAAACAGGGGGTTATAAACACTGAAGCTTTCTTT.

The chain couples TRBV13 to TRBJ1-2; D is possibly TRBD1 (5 bases). The CDR3 is made up of 13 amino acids. V lost 3 bases and J 5 bases, leaving 10 bases between the germline ends. Germline CDR1 and CDR2: PRHDT and FYEKMQ (reference sequence). CDR3 coding DNA: TGTGCCAGCAGCTTGCCAGGGCAATATGGCTACACCTTC. Translated: CASSLPGQYGYTF.